What follows are 6 T cell receptor beta chains derived from one specimen sequenced in a study of T cells after yellow fever vaccination (dated by TCRdb to the late 2010s). The sample's treatment or condition label, in plain terms: live attenuated yellow fever vaccine strain. The protocol used for the library was 5' RACE. The sequencer was an Illumina NovaSeq 6000. The public reads were quality trimmed at Q25 with fastp and then assembled into clones with MiXCR by TCRdb, keeping productive beta chains. Each CDR3 protein appears once, grouped with its most common genes and DNA. The sample table contains 400,000 to 450,000 distinct CDR3 sequences; only one count was recorded for approximately 19% of them. The top ten constitute 18% of the sample. Sequenced material: PBMCs, taken before the yellow fever booster vaccination. These receptors came from a man between 18 and 35 years old who received the YFV17D yellow fever vaccine.

The table lists this clonotype with many counts. The chain carries TRBV5-1 and TRBJ2-1; the D gene is possibly TRBD2 (6 bases). In germline, CDR1 is SGHRS, CDR2 YFSETQ. Trimming took 4 bases from V and 9 from J, leaving 11 bases between them. The CDR3 length is 12 residues. The CDR3 sequence: CASSPTSSEQFF. For the CDR3, the DNA is TGCGCCAGCAGCCCGACTAGTTCTGAGCAGTTCTTC. Supplemented by reference TRBV5-1 and TRBJ2-1, the full variable domain reads KAGVTQTPRYLIKTRGQQVTLSCSPISGHRSVSWYQQTPGQGLQFLFEYFSETQRNKGNFPGRFSGRQFSNSRSEMNVSTLELGDSALYLCASSPTSSEQFFGPGTRLTVL.

This clonotype was observed a few times. The chain carries TRBV12-3 or TRBV12-4 and TRBJ2-3; tentatively, D is TRBD2 (5 bases). V was shortened by 3 bases and J by 1 base, with 11 bases between the two germline ends. This CDR3 spans 15 amino acids. The CDR3, as DNA: TGTGCCAGCAGTTTGAGAGGGCGGGGCACAGATACGCAGTATTTT. Residues: CASSLRGRGTDTQYF.

The chain couples TRBV9 to TRBJ1-2; D remains unclear. Germline values: CDR1 SGDLS, CDR2 YYNGEE. V was clipped by 0 bases and J by 2 bases, with 20 bases between them. The CDR3 has 18 residues. The CDR3 protein is CASSVVESPPWENYGYTF. CDR3 nucleotide sequence: TGTGCCAGCAGCGTAGTGGAGTCCCCCCCCTGGGAAAACTATGGCTACACCTTC.

The table lists this clonotype with many counts. The chain is built from TRBV12-5 and TRBJ2-7; TRBD1 is a possible D gene (5 bases). The CDR3 is made up of 13 amino acids. V was shortened by 1 base and J by 5 bases, with 9 bases between the two germline ends. Germline V gives CDR1 LGHNT, CDR2 FRNRAP. CDR3 sequence (DNA): TGTGCTAGTGGTTTGGAGGGGTTCAACGAGCAGTACTTC. The encoded protein is CASGLEGFNEQYF. The complete variable domain, with remaining parts taken from reference TRBV12-5 and TRBJ2-7, reads DARVTQTPRHKVTEMGQEVTMRCQPILGHNTVFWYRQTMMQGLELLAYFRNRAPLDDSGMPKDRFSAEMPDATLATLKIQPSEPRDSAVYFCASGLEGFNEQYFGPGTRLTVT.

The chain is built from TRBV12-3 or TRBV12-4 and TRBJ1-1; 7 nucleotides agree with TRBD1. The trim removed 6 bases at V and 1 base at J, leaving 14 bases unmatched. This CDR3 contains 17 residues. The chain's CDR3 is CASSPSRQGWANTEAFF. The CDR3 DNA is TGTGCCAGCAGCCCATCTAGACAGGGTTGGGCGAACACTGAAGCTTTCTTT.

The J gene is TRBJ2-7, the V gene TRBV20-1, with TRBD1 matching 9 bases. CDR1 and CDR2 from the germline V gene are DFQATT and SNEGSKA (reference sequence). This CDR3 region has 14 residues. V lost 1 base and J lost 4; bases outside the gene matches: 5. The CDR3 DNA reads TGCAGTGCTAGAGGGGGGACAGGGCCGTACGAGCAGTACTTC. Translating it yields CSARGGTGPYEQYF.